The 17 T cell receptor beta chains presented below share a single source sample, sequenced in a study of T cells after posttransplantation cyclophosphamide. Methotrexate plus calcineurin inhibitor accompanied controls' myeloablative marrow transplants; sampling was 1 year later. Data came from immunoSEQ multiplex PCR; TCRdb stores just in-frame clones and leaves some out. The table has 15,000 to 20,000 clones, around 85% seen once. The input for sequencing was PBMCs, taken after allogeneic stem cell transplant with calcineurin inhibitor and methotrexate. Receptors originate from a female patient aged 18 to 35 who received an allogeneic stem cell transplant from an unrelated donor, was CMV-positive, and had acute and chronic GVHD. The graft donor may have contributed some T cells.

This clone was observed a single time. Written as DNA, the CDR3 is TGCGCCAGCAGCCAAGTAGCGGGAGGGGTTGGGGCCCAGTACTTC. Its translation is CASSQVAGGVGAQYF. The chain has TRBV4-1 and TRBJ2-5; 11 bases fit TRBD2. Per the germline V gene, CDR1 is MGHRA and CDR2 is YSYEKL. Trimming cost V 1 base and J 9 bases; bases outside gene matches: 7. This CDR3 has 15 residues.

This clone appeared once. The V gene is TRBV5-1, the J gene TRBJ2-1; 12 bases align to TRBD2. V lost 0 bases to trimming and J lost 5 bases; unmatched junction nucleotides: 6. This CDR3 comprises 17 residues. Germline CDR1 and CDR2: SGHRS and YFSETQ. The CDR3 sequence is CASSLVTSGRRDNEQFF. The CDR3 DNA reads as TGCGCCAGCAGCTTGGTAACTAGCGGGAGGCGGGACAATGAGCAGTTCTTC.

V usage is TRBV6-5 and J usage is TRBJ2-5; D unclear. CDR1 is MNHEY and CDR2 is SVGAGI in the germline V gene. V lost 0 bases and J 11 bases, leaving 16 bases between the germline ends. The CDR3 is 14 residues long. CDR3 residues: CASSYSIPDSEQYF. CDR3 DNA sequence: TGTGCCAGCAGTTACTCGATCCCAGATTCGGAGCAGTACTTC.

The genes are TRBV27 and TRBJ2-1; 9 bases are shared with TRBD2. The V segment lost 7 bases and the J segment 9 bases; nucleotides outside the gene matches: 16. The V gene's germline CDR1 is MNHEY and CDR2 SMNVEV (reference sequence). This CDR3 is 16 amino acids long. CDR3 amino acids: CASTYLPGLARGEQFF. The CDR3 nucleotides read TGTGCCAGCACCTACCTGCCGGGACTAGCCAGGGGTGAGCAGTTCTTC.

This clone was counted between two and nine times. CDR3 in DNA: TGTGCCAGCAGTCCGGCCGGGGTTTCCGGATCTCATGGCTACACCTTC. Its translation: CASSPAGVSGSHGYTF. V gene TRBV27 combines with J gene TRBJ1-2; D gene unclear. Germline V gene sequence: CDR1 MNHEY, CDR2 SMNVEV (reference sequence). V lost 5 bases, J lost 6 bases, and 22 bases lay in between. CDR3 length: 16 residues.

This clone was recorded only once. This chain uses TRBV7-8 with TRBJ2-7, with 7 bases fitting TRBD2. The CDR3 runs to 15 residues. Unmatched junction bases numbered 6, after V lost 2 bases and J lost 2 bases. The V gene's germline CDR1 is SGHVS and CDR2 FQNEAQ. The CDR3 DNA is TGTGCCAGCAGCTTACTGTCTAGCGGCGCCTACGAGCAGTACTTC. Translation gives CASSLLSSGAYEQYF. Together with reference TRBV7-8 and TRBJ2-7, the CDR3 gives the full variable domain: GAGVSQSPRYKVAKRGQDVALRCDPISGHVSLFWYQQALGQGPEFLTYFQNEAQLDKSGLPSDRFFAERPEGSVSTLKIQRTQQEDSAVYLCASSLLSSGAYEQYFGPGTRLTVT.

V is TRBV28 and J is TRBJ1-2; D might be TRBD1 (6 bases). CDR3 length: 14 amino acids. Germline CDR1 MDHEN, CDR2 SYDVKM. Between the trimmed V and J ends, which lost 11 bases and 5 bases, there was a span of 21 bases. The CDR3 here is CASRQDPPRYGYTF. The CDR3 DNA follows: TGTGCCTCGAGACAGGATCCCCCTAGGTATGGCTACACCTTC.

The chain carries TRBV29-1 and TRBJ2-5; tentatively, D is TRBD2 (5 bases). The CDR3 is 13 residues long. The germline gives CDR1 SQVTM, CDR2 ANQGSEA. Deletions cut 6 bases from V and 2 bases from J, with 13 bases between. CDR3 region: CSVMGVSQETQYF. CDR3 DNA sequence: TGCAGCGTAATGGGAGTCTCACAAGAGACCCAGTACTTC.

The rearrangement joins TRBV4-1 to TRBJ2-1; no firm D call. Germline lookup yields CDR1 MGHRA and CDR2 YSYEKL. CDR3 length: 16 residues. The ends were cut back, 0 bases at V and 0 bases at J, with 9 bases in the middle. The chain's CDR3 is CASSQEGARSYNEQFF. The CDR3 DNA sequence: TGCGCCAGCAGCCAAGAGGGCGCGCGCTCCTACAATGAGCAGTTCTTC.

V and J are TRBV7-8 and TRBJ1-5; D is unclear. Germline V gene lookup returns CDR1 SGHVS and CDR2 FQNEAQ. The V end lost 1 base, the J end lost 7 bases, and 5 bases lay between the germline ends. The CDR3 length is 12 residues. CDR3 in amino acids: CASSLERQPQHF. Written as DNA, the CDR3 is TGTGCCAGCAGCTTAGAGCGCCAGCCCCAGCATTTT.

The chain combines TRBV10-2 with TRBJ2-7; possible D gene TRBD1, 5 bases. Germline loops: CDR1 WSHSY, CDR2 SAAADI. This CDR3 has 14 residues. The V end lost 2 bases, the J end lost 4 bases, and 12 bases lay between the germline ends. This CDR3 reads CASSEMQGSYEQYF. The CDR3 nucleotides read TGCGCCAGCAGTGAGATGCAGGGTTCGTACGAGCAGTACTTC.

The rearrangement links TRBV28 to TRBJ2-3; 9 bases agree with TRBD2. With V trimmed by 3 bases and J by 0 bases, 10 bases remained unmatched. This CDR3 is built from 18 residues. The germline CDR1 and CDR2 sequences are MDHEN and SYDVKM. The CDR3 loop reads CASSFPLTSGPSTDTQYF. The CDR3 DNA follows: TGTGCCAGCAGTTTTCCCCTGACTAGCGGCCCTAGCACAGATACGCAGTATTTT.

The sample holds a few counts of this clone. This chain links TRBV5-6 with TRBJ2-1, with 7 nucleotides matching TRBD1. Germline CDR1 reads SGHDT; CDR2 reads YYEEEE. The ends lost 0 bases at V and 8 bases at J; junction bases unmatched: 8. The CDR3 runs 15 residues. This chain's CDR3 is CASSLGQGEAYEQFF. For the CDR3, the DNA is TGTGCCAGCAGCTTGGGACAGGGAGAAGCCTATGAGCAGTTCTTC.

The CDR3 DNA sequence: TGCGCCAGCAGCCCCCAGGGACTAGCGGCACACAATGAGCAGTTCTTC. Encoded protein: CASSPQGLAAHNEQFF. The chain recombines TRBV5-1 with TRBJ2-1, with 11 bases identical to TRBD2. The CDR3 is made up of 16 amino acids. Unmatched junction bases numbered 8, after V lost 4 bases and J lost 5 bases. Germline V gene lookup returns CDR1 SGHRS and CDR2 YFSETQ.

The CDR3 DNA sequence: TGTGCCAGCAGCTTAGGGGGCGGGAGTCCTGATACGCAGTATTTT. This gives the protein CASSLGGGSPDTQYF. The chain recombines TRBV7-9 with TRBJ2-3; 7 bases fit TRBD2. The J segment lost 6 bases and the V segment lost 1 base, leaving 7 bases of the junction unmatched. Germline V gives CDR1 SEHNR, CDR2 FQNEAQ (reference sequence). This CDR3 contains 15 residues.

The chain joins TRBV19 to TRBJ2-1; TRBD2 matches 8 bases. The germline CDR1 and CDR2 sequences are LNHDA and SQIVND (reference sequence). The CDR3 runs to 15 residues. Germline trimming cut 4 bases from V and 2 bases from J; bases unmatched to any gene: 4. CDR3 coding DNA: TGTGCCAGTAGTACCAGCGGGAGAACCTACAATGAGCAGTTCTTC. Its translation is CASSTSGRTYNEQFF. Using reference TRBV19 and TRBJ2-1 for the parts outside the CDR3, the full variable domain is DGGITQSPKYLFRKEGQNVTLSCEQNLNHDAMYWYRQDPGQGLRLIYYSQIVNDFQKGDIAEGYSVSREKKESFPLTVTSAQKNPTAFYLCASSTSGRTYNEQFFGPGTRLTVL.

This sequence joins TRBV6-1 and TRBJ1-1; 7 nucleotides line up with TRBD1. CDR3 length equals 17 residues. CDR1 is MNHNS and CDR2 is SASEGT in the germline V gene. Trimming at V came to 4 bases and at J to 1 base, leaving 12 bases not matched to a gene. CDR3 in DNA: TGTGCCAGCAGTGCGCGTAGGGGGCGCCTTAGGAACACTGAAGCTTTCTTT. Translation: CASSARRGRLRNTEAFF.